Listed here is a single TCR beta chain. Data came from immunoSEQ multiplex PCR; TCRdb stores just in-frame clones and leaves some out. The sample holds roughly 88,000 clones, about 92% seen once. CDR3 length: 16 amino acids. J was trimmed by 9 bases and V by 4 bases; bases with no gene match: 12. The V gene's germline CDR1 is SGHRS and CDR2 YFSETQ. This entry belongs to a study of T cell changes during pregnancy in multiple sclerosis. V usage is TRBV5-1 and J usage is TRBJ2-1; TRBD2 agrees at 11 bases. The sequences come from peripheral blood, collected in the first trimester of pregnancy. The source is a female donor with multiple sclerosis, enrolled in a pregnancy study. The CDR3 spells CASSPTTSGSFGEQFF. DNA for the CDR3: TGCGCCAGCAGCCCAACCACTAGCGGGAGTTTCGGTGAGCAGTTCTTC.